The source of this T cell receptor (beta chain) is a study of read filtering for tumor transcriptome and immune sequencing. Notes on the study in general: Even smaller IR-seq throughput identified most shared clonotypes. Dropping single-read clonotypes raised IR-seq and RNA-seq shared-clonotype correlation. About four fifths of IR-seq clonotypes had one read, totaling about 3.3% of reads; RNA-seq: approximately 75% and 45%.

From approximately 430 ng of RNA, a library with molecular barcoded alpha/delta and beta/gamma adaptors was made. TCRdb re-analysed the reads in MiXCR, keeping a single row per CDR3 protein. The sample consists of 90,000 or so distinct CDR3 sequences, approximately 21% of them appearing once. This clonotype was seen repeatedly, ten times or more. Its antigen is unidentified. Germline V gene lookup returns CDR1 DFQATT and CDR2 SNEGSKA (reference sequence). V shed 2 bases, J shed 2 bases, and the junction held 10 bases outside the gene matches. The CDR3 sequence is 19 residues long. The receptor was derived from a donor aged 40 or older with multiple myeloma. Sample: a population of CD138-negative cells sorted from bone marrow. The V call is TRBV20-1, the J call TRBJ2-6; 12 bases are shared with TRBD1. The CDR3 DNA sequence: TGCAGTGCTAGAAGGCCGGGACAGGGGGCGCTTACTGGGGCCAACGTCCTGACTTTC. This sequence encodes CSARRPGQGALTGANVLTF.